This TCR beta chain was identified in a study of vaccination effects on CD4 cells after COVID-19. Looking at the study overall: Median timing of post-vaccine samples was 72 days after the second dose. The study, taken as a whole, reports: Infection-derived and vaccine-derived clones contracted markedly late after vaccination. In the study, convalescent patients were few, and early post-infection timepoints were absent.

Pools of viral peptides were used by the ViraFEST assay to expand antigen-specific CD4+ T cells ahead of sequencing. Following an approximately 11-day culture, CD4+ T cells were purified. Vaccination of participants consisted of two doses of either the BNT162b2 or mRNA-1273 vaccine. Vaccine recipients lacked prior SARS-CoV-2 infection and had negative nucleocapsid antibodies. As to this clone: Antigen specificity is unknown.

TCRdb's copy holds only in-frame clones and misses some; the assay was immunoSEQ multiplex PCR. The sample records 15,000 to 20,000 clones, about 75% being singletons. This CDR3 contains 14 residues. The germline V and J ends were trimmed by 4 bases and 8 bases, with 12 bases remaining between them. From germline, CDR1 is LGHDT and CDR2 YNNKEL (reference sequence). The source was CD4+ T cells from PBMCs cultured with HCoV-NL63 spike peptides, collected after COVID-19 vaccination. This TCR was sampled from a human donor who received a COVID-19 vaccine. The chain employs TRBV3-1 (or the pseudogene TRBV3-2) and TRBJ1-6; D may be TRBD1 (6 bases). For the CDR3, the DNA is TGTGCCAGCAGCCGGCGGGACATGGATTCACCCCTCCACTTT. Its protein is CASSRRDMDSPLHF.